Reported below is one T cell receptor beta chain. The antigen is unknown. The data are from a study of cytomegalovirus exposure and HLA in healthy donors. PCR amplification relied on 60 Vbeta primers (plus 13 Jbeta primers). Sequencing used immunoSEQ multiplex PCR; TCRdb keeps in-frame clones, though not all of them. The data contain fewer than 120,000 clones, around 83% of them seen just once; the ten biggest clones take up roughly 2.9%. Trimming shortened V by 0 bases and J by 7 bases, and 16 bases separated the two germline ends. The CDR3 is made up of 15 amino acids. Germline CDR1 MGHRA, CDR2 YSYEKL. Study-wide points: Fewer N-insertions (relative to the roughly 700-donor mean) were reportedly seen in an Asian-associated ancestry cluster in a later analysis. TCR beta chains associated with HLA were, in a later analysis, more clonally expanded than equally common others.

This chain joins TRBV4-1 and TRBJ2-7; weak D call: TRBD1 (6 bases). This clonotype was sampled from a woman between 55 and 75 years old in good health and CMV-seropositive. Sample: PBMCs. CDR3 amino acids: CASSQDSLGAREQYF. DNA of the CDR3: TGCGCCAGCAGCCAAGATTCGTTGGGGGCGCGGGAGCAGTACTTC.